This T cell receptor beta chain is from a study of blood T cell repertoires in COVID-19. Original methodology: Reference gene primer amplification in the assay estimated nucleated cell counts. The method was immunoSEQ multiplex PCR; TCRdb's version includes in-frame clones alone and lacks a portion of them. Clonal size and the V and J genes are those of that table, whereas D and trimming came from the DNA. The data show more than 90,000 clones, around nine tenths seen once. Trimming pared 3 bases from V and 1 base from J, leaving 12 bases between. The germline V gene has CDR1 DFQATT and CDR2 SNEGSKA (reference sequence). This CDR3 region has 15 residues.

The chain employs TRBV20-1 and TRBJ2-2; D might be TRBD1 (6 bases). The TCR sequence derives from a woman in her sixties or seventies with COVID-19, enrolled during active disease. What was sequenced was peripheral blood. This CDR3 is CSASTAGENTGELFF. CDR3 sequence (DNA): TGCAGTGCTAGTACGGCAGGGGAGAACACCGGGGAGCTGTTTTTT.